Sequencing of this T cell receptor beta chain was carried out in a study of T cell repertoires in cytomegalovirus infection. About the study: Selection of CMV epitopes for the study included recently identified HLA-C-restricted and well-studied HLA-B-restricted ones. Public TCR beta signatures marked donors with CMV infection and the matching HLA.

TCRdb recomputed calls from the reads with MiXCR, one row per CDR3 protein. The sample consists of 650,000 to 850,000 distinct CDR3 sequences, 25% to 30% of them appearing once. V was trimmed by 5 bases and J by 6 bases, leaving 16 bases between them. The CDR3 consists of 14 residues. Germline V gives CDR1 SGHTA, CDR2 FQGNSA. As for this clonotype: What it recognizes is unknown.

Overall study findings and caveats: Identification of carriers of CMV plus the relevant HLA was achieved through cumulative public TCR beta family frequency. There were HLA-C-restricted CMV-specific TCR beta clonotypes dominating the ex vivo response.

The rearrangement joins TRBV7-2 to TRBJ1-1, with D possibly TRBD1 on 6 matching bases. The material sequenced was cultured CD8+ T cells from PBMCs, taken from culture after CMV antigen stimulation. This TCR came from a human donor in good health (CMV status not recorded). Some clones in this sample may be carry-over from other donors' samples. The CDR3 region is CASSSTGIIPEAFF. The CDR3 nucleotides read TGTGCCAGCAGCAGTACAGGGATCATACCTGAAGCTTTCTTT.